This note documents a single T cell receptor (beta chain) sequence. Its matching antigen is unknown. The CDR3 loop spans 15 amino acids. V was shortened by 5 bases and J by 6 bases, with 17 bases between the two germline ends. Germline CDR1 LNHDA, CDR2 SQIVND (reference sequence). This sample is drawn from a study of Graves' ophthalmopathy and Graves' hyperthyroidism. Whole-study findings and limits: Ophthalmopathy progression was predicted with approximately 68% sensitivity and around 78% specificity.

RNA transcripts were the source from which TCR beta CDR3 regions were amplified. HTBI primers were used in a first-round RT-PCR, which preceded a second-round multiplex PCR. TCRdb called the multiplex PCR reads again in MiXCR, with one record for every CDR3 protein. The sample lists 1 million to 1.3 million distinct CDR3 sequences, about 40% occurring once. The authors diagnosed from clinical symptoms, serum thyroxine, TRAb, thyroid ultrasound and orbital computed tomography. Sequenced input: peripheral blood or thyroid tissue (not recorded which). This TCR derives from an adult man with Graves' hyperthyroidism. The V call is TRBV19, the J call TRBJ1-5; D possibly corresponds to TRBD1 (5 bases). The CDR3 bases are TGTGCCAGTAGTGTGGGAGGCAGGGTAACTCAGCCCCAGCATTTT. It yields the protein CASSVGGRVTQPQHF. Full variable domain (remainder filled in from reference TRBV19 and TRBJ1-5): DGGITQSPKYLFRKEGQNVTLSCEQNLNHDAMYWYRQDPGQGLRLIYYSQIVNDFQKGDIAEGYSVSREKKESFPLTVTSAQKNPTAFYLCASSVGGRVTQPQHFGDGTRLSIL.